This TCR beta chain was found in a study of blood T cells in healthy people across ages. Whole-study results and caveats: The study found more naive CD4+ cells and higher diversity in long-lived than aged donors.

A second PCR, run for roughly 7 to 11 cycles, used a sample-barcoded 5' primer plus a J-beta primer mix. Each CDR3 protein gets one entry after TCRdb re-called the 5' RACE reads with MiXCR. The sample includes about 720,000 distinct CDR3 sequences, 20% to 25% of them seen just once. This CDR3 has 15 amino acids. Germline CDR1 reads SGHVS; CDR2 reads FQNEAQ. V was clipped by 5 bases and J by 0 bases, with 11 bases between them. This clonotype was counted a single time. Antigen specificity is unknown. The TCR comes from a man aged 70-80 years in good health. The sequenced material came from blood. This rearrangement joins TRBV7-8 to TRBJ2-1; D unresolved. The DNA of the CDR3 is TGTGCCAGCAGCGTCGGACGGAACTCCTACAATGAGCAGTTCTTC. Its protein is CASSVGRNSYNEQFF.